This T cell receptor beta chain was found in a study of T cells after yellow fever vaccination. Study information: Memory subsets EM, EMRA, CM and Tscm were separated by sorting based on CD3, CD45RA, CCR7 and CD95. Overall study findings and caveats: The day 0 sorted memory subsets showed almost all vaccine-responding clonotypes to be undetectable. Most primary-vaccination clones reappeared after the booster (more than 95% CD4, 75% to 90% CD8). Peak timing came faster in the weaker secondary response, day 5 versus 15.

The germline V gene encodes CDR1 SEHNR and CDR2 FQNEAQ (reference sequence). The CDR3 consists of 17 residues. The V segment lost 5 bases and the J segment 7 bases; nucleotides outside the gene matches: 9. TCRdb recomputed calls from the 5' RACE reads with MiXCR, one row per CDR3 protein. The sample has about 25,000 distinct CDR3 sequences; roughly 3.2% are singletons. In its sample, this clonotype was seen many times. This material consisted of PBMCs, either bulk or a sorted T-cell subset (CD4+, CD8+, memory, or dextramer-sorted; not recorded which), taken about 49 days after the first yellow fever vaccination. This chain connects TRBV7-9 to TRBJ2-2; 14 bases align to TRBD2. This sequence was found in a man between 18 and 29 years old who received the YFV17D yellow fever vaccine. This CDR3 reads CASSPGLAGGLDGELFF. CDR3 DNA sequence: TGTGCCAGCAGCCCCGGACTAGCGGGGGGATTGGACGGGGAGCTGTTTTTT.